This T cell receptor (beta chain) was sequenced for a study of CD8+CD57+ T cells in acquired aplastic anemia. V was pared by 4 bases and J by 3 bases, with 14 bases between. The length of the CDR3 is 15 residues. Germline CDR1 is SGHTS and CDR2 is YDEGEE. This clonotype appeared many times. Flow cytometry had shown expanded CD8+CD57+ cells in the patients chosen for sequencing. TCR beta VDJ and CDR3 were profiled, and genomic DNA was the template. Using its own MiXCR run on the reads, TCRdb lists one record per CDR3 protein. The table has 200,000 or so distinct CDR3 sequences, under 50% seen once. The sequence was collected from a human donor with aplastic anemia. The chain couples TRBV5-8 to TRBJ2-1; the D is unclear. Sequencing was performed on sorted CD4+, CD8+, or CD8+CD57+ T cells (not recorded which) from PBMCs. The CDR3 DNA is TGTGCCAGCAGCCTGAACCGGGCCCTCTACAATGAGCAGTTCTTC. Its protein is CASSLNRALYNEQFF.